The following is a T cell receptor beta chain sequence with its context. This sample is part of a study of tumor-infiltrating lymphocytes in oesophageal squamous cell carcinoma. TCRdb reprocessed the PCR reads via MiXCR and lists one record per CDR3 protein. The repertoire has some 10,000 distinct CDR3 sequences, roughly half of them found once; the top ten carry approximately 24%. There are 14 residues in the CDR3. V lost 7 bases to trimming and J lost 2 bases, with 13 bases between them. In germline, CDR1 is MNHEY, CDR2 SMNVEV (reference sequence). The V gene is TRBV27, the J gene TRBJ2-3; the D is unclear. This sequence originates from a male donor with esophageal squamous cell carcinoma. The source material was esophageal tumor tissue. The CDR3 spells CASKDFKTTDTQYF. Written as DNA, the CDR3 is TGTGCCAGCAAAGACTTTAAGACCACAGATACGCAGTATTTT.